Given below is one T cell receptor (beta chain) in context. Its recognized antigen is unknown. Per-base qualities were not stored, and no clone one base away is much larger. The library was produced with the immunoSEQ multiplex PCR assay. TCR beta CDR3 sequencing was performed on DNA from the cultured, isolated CD4+ T cells. From the authors' description of their analysis: Non-productive TCR sequences were discarded, and reads were trimmed to the CDR3 region, with only CDR3s of 7 or more amino acids retained. Antigen-specific clonotypes were identified with the MANAFEST web app by comparing expansion in peptide wells against reference cultures. Positive clones required FDR<0.05 expansion versus reference and all other wells, odds ratio above 5, and frequency above 0.1% in two replicate wells. A clonotype was called cross-reactive if it was significantly expanded both in SARS-CoV-2 spike wells and in at least one common cold coronavirus spike condition. Levenshtein distance calculated with the stringdist R package was used to assess CDR3 similarity, and unrooted trees were constructed with ape in R 3.6.1. Drawn from immuneACCESS, this table holds only the in-frame rearrangements with V and J called that TCRdb kept. Clones are partly lost; checked studies trace under half to an unresolved V gene and leave the rest unexplained. The D gene and trimming were derived from the DNA, and the V and J assignments and clone size from that table. The sample table shows over 65,000 clones, and about 74% are seen once. The ten largest account for roughly 2% of the sample.

This sample is part of a study of vaccination effects on CD4 cells after COVID-19 (dated by TCRdb to between 2020 and 2023). Study-wide context: The ViraFEST assay stimulated PBMC with viral peptide pools and then used TCR sequencing to identify antigen-specific CD4+ T cell clonotypes by expansion. SARS-CoV-2 spike-specific CD4+ TCR repertoires from before and after mRNA vaccination were compared in COVID-19 convalescent patients and in infection-naive vaccine recipients. Each participant received two doses of an mRNA SARS-CoV-2 vaccine, either BNT162b2 or mRNA-1273. In the study, cultures from other donors were sequenced using the Oncomine TCR Beta short-read assay on an Illumina iSeq 100. Each well held roughly 2 million PBMC cultured in IMDM containing approximately 5% human AB serum, 8.5 to 10 IU/ml IL-2 and gentamicin, along with approximately 10 ug/ml peptides. Altogether, about 10 COVID-19 convalescent patients and a few SARS-CoV-2-naive healthy vaccine recipients made up the full study. What the research found in general, with its limitations: Both infection-induced and vaccine-induced clones contracted markedly at late post-vaccination timepoints, which is consistent with waning T cell responses. In healthy vaccine recipients, vaccine-induced clones were almost all SARS-CoV-2 mono-reactive, with only 1 of 255 cross-reactive with common cold coronaviruses. Only a small number of convalescent patients were included, and no early post-infection timepoints were available, which limited the study.

After less than 13 days of culture, CD4+ T cells were isolated with the EasySep CD4+ T cell isolation kit. The absence of prior SARS-CoV-2 infection in healthy vaccine recipients was confirmed by negative nucleocapsid antibodies before and after vaccination. Half of the culture medium was replaced with fresh IL-2-containing medium on days 3 and 7. Unless otherwise noted, each peptide stimulation condition was cultured in triplicate wells. Using Ficoll-Paque Plus gradient centrifugation, PBMC were separated from whole blood and then either used fresh or cryopreserved at -140C. The QIAamp micro DNA kit was used to extract genomic DNA from the cultured CD4+ T cells. This specimen consisted of CD4+ T cells from PBMCs cultured without peptide, obtained before COVID-19 vaccination. The TCR originated in a human donor who received a COVID-19 vaccine.

The CDR3 protein: CASSYSGTSGFLSQYV. The DNA is as follows: TGTGCCAGCAGCTACTCCGGGACTAGCGGTTTTCTGTCGCAGTACGTC. The chain joins TRBV7-2 to TRBJ2-7; 11 nucleotides in the junction match TRBD2. The junction shows trimming of 4 bases on V and 9 bases on J, and the gene matches do not reach 14 bases of it. The cysteine opens and the valine closes a CDR3 of 16 amino acids. Just the 48-base CDR3 DNA is kept, in frame starting at base 1. As encoded in the germline V gene, CDR1 is SGHTA while CDR2 is FQGNSA.